This record looks at one TCR beta chain sequence and its context. No antigen is known for it. There were likely unrecorded immune exposures, though donors were nominally healthy when sampled. This record belongs to a study of cytomegalovirus exposure and HLA in healthy donors. Germline CDR1 and CDR2: SNHLY and FYNNEI. Germline trimming cut 1 base from V and 0 bases from J; bases unmatched to any gene: 2. The CDR3 loop spans 15 amino acids. General observations from the study: A further, later analysis showed that HLA-associated TCR beta chains (compared with equally common others) were more clonally expanded. Cytomegalovirus-associated TCR beta chains were listed, numbering approximately 150. Later genetic work tied a missense DCLRE1C variant to beta-chain V and J trimming.

The PCR made use of 60 Vbeta and 13 Jbeta primers. Assay: immunoSEQ multiplex PCR; the TCRdb copy retains only in-frame clones and omits some. Here the sample spans approximately 85,000 clones, roughly 58% being singletons. The V call is TRBV2, the J call TRBJ2-7, with 8 bases that match TRBD2. Sequencing was done on a sample of PBMCs. The TCR sequence derives from a woman aged 25 to 39 in good health and CMV-seropositive. This CDR3 reads CASSEERGHSYEQYF. CDR3 sequence (DNA): TGTGCCAGCAGTGAAGAGCGGGGGCACTCCTACGAGCAGTACTTC.